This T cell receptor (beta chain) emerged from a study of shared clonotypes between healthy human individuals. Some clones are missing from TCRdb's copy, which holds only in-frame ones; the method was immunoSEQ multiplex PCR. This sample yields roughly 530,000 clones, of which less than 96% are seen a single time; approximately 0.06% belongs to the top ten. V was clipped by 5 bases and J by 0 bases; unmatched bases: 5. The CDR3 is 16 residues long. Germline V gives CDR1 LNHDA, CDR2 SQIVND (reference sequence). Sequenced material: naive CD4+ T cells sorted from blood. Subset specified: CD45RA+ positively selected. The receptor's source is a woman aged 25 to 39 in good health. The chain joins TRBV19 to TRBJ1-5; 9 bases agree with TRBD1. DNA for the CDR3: TGTGCCAGTAGTTCTGGGACAGGGTATAGCAATCAGCCCCAGCATTTT. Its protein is CASSSGTGYSNQPQHF.